This T cell receptor (beta chain) was captured by sequencing in a study of cytomegalovirus exposure and HLA in healthy donors. The study, taken as a whole, reports: There were several of the most significant clusters that appeared linked to common viral pathogens in a later analysis. In an earlier analysis, about 87% or about 30%: the productive usage of most TCR beta V segments. Sequencing had likely introduced a cluster of highly shared sequence variants as an artifact. CMV serostatus was the sole immune exposure data available.

The CDR3 has 17 residues. The V and J ends lost 0 bases and 7 bases, in that order; junction bases with no gene match: 11. PCR was performed using 60 Vbeta and 13 Jbeta primers. Generated by immunoSEQ multiplex PCR, the TCRdb table keeps only in-frame clones and is missing some. The data show about 170,000 clones, under 80% seen once. Note on this clone: What it binds is unknown.

V and J are TRBV23-1 and TRBJ2-2; 7 bases are a match to TRBD2. TRBV23-1 is labeled an ORF, and its function is uncertain. The specimen sequenced was PBMCs. The source is a female donor in good health and CMV-seronegative. The CDR3 sequence: CASSQSSSGVINGELFF. CDR3 nucleotide sequence: TGCGCCAGCAGTCAATCGTCCAGCGGGGTGATTAACGGGGAGCTGTTTTTT.